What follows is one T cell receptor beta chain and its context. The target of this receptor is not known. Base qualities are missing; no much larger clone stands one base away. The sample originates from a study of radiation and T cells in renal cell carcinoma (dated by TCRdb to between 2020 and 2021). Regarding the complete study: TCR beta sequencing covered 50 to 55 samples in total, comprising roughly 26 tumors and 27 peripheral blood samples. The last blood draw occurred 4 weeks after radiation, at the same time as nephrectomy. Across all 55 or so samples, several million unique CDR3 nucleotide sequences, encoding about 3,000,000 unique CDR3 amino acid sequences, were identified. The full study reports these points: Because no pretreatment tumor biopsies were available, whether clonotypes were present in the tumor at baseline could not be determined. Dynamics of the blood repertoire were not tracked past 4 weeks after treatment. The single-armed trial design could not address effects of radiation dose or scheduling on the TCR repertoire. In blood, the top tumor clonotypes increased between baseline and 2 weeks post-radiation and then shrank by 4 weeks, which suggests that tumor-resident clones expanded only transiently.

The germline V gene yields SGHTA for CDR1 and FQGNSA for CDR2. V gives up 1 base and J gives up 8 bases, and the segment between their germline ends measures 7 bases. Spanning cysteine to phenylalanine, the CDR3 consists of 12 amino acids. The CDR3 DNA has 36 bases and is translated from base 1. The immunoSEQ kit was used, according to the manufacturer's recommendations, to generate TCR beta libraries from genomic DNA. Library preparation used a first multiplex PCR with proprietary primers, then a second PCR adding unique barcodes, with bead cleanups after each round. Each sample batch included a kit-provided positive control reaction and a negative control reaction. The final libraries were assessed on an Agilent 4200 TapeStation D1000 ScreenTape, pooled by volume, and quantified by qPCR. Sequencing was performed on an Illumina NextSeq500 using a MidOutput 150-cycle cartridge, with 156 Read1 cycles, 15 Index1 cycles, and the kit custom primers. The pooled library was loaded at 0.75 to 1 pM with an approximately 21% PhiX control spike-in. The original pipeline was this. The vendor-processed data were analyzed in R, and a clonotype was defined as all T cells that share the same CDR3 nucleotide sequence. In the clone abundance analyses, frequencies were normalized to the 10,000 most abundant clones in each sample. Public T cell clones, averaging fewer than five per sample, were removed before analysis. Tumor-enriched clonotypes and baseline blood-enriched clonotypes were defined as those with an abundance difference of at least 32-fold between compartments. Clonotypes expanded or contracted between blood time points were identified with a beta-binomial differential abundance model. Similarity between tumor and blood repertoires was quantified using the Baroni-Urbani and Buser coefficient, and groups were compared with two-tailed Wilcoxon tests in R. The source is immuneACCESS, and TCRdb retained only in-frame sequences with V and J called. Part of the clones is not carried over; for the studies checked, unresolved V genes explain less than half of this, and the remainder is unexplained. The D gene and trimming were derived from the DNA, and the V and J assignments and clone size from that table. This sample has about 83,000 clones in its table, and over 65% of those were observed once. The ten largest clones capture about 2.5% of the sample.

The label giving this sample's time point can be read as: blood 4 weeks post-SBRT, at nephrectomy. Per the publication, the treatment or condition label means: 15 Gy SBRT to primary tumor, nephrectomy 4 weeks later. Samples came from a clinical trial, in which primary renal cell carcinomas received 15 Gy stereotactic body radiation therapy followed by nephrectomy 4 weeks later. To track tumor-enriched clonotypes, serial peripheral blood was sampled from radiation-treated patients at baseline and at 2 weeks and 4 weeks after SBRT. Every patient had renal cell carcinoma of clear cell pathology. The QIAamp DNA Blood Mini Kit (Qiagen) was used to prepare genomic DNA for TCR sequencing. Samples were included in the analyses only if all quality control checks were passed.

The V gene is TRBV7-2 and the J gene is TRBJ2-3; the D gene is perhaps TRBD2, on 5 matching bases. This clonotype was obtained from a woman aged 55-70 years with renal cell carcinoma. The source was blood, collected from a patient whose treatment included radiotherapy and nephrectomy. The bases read TGTGCCAGCAGCTTAGGGAGGAGTACGCAGTATTTT. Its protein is CASSLGRSTQYF.